What follows describes a single T cell receptor (beta chain). Germline V lookup: CDR1 SGHRS, CDR2 YFSETQ. The CDR3 sequence is 17 residues long. Trimming cost V 0 bases and J 4 bases, with 14 bases left between them. These data originate in a study of brain T cells in children with intractable seizures. Repertoires were generated with immunoSEQ multiplex PCR, while TCRdb's copy carries only in-frame clones and drops some. This table has fewer than 150,000 clones, under 95% appearing once. V and J are TRBV5-1 and TRBJ2-6; no definite D call. This specimen consisted of peripheral blood, obtained at surgery. The sequence was obtained from a boy younger than two with hemimegalencephaly and intractable seizures. CDR3 sequence reads: CASSLGPGMSGANVLTF. Written as DNA, the CDR3 is TGCGCCAGCAGCTTGGGGCCAGGTATGAGCGGGGCCAACGTCCTGACTTTC.